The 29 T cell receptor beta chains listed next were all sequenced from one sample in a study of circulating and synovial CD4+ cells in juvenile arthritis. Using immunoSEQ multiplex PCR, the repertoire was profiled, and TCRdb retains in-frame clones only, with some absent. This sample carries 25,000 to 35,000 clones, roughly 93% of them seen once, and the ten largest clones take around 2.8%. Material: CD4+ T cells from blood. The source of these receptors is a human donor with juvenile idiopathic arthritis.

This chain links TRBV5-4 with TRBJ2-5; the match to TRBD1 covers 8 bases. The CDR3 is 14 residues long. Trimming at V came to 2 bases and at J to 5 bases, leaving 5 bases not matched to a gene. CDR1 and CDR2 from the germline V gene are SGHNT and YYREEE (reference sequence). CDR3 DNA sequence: TGTGCCAGCAGCTTCGGACAGGGCCGGGAGACCCAGTACTTC. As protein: CASSFGQGRETQYF.

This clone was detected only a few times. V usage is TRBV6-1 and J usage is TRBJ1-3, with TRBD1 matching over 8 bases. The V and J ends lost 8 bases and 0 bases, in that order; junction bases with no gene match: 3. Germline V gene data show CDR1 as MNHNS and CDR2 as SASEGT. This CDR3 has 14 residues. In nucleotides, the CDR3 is TGTGCCAGCTCCCAGGGGGCCTCTGGAAACACCATATATTTT. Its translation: CASSQGASGNTIYF.

CDR3 residues: CASNRDPLDTQYF. In nucleotides, the CDR3 is TGTGCCAGCAACAGGGACCCCTTGGATACGCAGTATTTT. J is TRBJ2-3 and V is TRBV7-9, with D perhaps matching TRBD1 (6 bases). Trimming stripped 7 bases from V and 6 bases from J, with 14 bases between. This CDR3 contains 13 residues. Germline CDR1 SEHNR, CDR2 FQNEAQ (reference sequence).

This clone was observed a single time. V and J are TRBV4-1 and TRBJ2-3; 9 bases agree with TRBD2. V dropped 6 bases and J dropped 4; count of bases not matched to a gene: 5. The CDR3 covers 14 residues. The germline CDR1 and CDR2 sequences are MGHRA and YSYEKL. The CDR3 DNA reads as TGCGCCAGCAGAGCTCTAGCGGGACCAGATACGCAGTATTTT. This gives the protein CASRALAGPDTQYF.

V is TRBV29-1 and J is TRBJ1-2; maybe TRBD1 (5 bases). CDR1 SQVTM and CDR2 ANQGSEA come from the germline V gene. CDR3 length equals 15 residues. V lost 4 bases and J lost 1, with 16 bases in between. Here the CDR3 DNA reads TGCAGCGTTGGAGAGGGCAGGGAAATTAACTATGGCTACACCTTC. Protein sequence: CSVGEGREINYGYTF.

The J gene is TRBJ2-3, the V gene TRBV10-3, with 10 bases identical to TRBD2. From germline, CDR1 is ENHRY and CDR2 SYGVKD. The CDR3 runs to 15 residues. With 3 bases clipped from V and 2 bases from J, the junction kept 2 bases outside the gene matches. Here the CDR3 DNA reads TGTGCCATCAGTGAAACTAGCGGGGACACAGATACGCAGTATTTT. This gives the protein CAISETSGDTDTQYF.

CDR3 sequence reads: CASSSRDRGKYEQYF. Here the CDR3 DNA reads TGTGCCAGCAGCTCCCGGGACAGGGGCAAATACGAGCAGTACTTC. The chain is built from TRBV7-2 and TRBJ2-7; 10 bases align to TRBD1. The CDR3 has 15 residues. Germline V CDR1 and CDR2: SGHTA, FQGNSA. Germline trimming cut 4 bases from V and 4 bases from J; bases unmatched to any gene: 7.

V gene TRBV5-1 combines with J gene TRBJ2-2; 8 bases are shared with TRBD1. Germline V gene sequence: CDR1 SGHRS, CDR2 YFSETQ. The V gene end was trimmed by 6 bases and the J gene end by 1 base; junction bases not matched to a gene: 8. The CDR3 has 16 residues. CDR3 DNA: TGCGCCAGCATCCAGGACAGGGTCGAGAACACCGGGGAGCTGTTTTTT. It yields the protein CASIQDRVENTGELFF.

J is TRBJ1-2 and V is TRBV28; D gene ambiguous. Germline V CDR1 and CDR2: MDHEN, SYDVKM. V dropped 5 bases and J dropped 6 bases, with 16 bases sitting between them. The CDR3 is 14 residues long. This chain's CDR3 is CASSPRGRRDGYTF. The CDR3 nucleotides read TGTGCCAGCAGTCCACGCGGGAGGAGGGATGGCTACACCTTC.

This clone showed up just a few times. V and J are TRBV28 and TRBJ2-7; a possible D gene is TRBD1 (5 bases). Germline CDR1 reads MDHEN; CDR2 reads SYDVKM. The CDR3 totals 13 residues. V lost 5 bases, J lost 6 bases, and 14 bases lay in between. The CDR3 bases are TGTGCCAGCAGTCCCTACCAGGGATCCGAGCAGTACTTC. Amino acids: CASSPYQGSEQYF.

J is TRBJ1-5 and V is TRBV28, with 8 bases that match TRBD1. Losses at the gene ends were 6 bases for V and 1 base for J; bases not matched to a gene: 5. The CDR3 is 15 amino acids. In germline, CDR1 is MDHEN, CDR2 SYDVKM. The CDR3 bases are TGTGCCAGCAGCTTGACAGGGGTCAGCAATCAGCCCCAGCATTTT. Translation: CASSLTGVSNQPQHF.

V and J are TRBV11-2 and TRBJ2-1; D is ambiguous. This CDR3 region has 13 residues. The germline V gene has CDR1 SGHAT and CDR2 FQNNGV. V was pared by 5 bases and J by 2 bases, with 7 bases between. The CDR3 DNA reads TGTGCCAGCAGCGTACAGACCTACAATGAGCAGTTCTTC. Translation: CASSVQTYNEQFF.

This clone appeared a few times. Here the CDR3 reads CASSLARGASGANVLTF. CDR3 bases: TGTGCCAGCAGCTTGGCGCGGGGGGCCTCTGGGGCCAACGTCCTGACTTTC. The chain combines TRBV5-4 with TRBJ2-6, with 8 bases lining up with TRBD2. The V segment lost 0 bases and the J segment 0 bases; nucleotides outside the gene matches: 2. The CDR3 has 17 residues. CDR1 and CDR2 (germline): SGHNT, YYREEE (reference sequence).

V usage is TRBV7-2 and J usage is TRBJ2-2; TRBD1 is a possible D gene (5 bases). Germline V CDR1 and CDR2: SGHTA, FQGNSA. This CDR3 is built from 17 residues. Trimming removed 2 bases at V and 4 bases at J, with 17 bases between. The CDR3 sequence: CASSLRLLRVTTGELFF. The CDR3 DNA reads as TGTGCCAGCAGCTTACGTCTGCTCAGGGTCACCACCGGGGAGCTGTTTTTT. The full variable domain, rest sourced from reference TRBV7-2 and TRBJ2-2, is GAGVSQSPSNKVTEKGKDVELRCDPISGHTALYWYRQSLGQGLEFLIYFQGNSAPDKSGLPSDRFSAERTGGSVSTLTIQRTQQEDSAVYLCASSLRLLRVTTGELFFGEGSRLTVL.

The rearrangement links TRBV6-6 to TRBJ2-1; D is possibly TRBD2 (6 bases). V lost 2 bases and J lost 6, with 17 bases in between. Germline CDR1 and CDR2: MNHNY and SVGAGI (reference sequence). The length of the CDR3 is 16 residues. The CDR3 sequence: CASSYAAGSGVNEQFF. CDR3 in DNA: TGTGCCAGCAGTTACGCGGCGGGGAGTGGAGTCAATGAGCAGTTCTTC.

The CDR3 reads CASSLAFGVGAGEQYF. The CDR3 DNA reads TGTGCCAGCAGCTTAGCCTTTGGGGTGGGGGCCGGCGAGCAGTACTTC. The chain carries TRBV7-9 and TRBJ2-5; possible D gene TRBD1, 6 bases. The DNA end lines up better with TRBJ2-7; the J call may be wrong. There are 16 residues in the CDR3. The germline CDR1 and CDR2 sequences are SEHNR and FQNEAQ (reference sequence).

The CDR3 region is CASSFASGTPLDEQFF. For the CDR3, the DNA is TGTGCCAGCAGCTTCGCTAGCGGGACCCCTCTGGATGAGCAGTTCTTC. The chain couples TRBV7-3 to TRBJ2-1, with 9 bases identical to TRBD2. V lost 3 bases, J lost 8 bases, and 11 bases stayed unmatched. The V gene's germline CDR1 is SGHTA and CDR2 FQGTGA. The CDR3 loop spans 16 amino acids.

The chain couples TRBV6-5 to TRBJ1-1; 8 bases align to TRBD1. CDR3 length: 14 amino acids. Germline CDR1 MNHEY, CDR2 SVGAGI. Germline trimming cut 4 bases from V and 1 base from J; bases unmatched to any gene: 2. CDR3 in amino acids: CASSWTGKNTEAFF. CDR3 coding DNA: TGTGCCAGCAGTTGGACAGGGAAGAACACTGAAGCTTTCTTT.

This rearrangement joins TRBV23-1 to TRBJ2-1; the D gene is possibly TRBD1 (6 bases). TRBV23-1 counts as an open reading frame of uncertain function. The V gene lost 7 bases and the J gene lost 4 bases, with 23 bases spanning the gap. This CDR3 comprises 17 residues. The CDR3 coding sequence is TGCGCCAGCACCTTAAAGGGAGCAGGGGCCCCGTACAATGAGCAGTTCTTC. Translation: CASTLKGAGAPYNEQFF.

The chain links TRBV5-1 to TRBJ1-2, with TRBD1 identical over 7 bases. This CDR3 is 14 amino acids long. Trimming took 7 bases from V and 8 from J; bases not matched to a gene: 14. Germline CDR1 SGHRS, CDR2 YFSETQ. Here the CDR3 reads CASRALTGPGGYTF. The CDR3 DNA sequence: TGCGCCAGCCGAGCCTTGACAGGGCCGGGAGGCTACACCTTC.

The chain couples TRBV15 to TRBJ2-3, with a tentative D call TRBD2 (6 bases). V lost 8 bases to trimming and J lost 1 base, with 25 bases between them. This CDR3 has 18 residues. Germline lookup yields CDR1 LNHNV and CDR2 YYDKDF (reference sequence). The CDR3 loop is CATQIYWIGEERTDTQYF. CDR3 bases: TGTGCCACCCAAATTTATTGGATAGGGGAGGAACGCACAGATACGCAGTATTTT.

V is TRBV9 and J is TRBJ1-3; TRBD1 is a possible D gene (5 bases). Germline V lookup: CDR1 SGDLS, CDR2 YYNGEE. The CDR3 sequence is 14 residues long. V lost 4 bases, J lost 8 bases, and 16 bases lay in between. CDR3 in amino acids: CASSSRGTGDTIYF. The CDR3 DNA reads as TGTGCCAGCAGCTCCCGTGGAACGGGGGACACCATATATTTT.

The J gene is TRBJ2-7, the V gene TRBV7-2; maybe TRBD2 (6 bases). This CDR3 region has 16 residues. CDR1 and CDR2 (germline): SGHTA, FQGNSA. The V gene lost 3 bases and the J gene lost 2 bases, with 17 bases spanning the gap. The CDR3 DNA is TGTACCAGCAGCTTTAAACTATCTCGGGAGACCTACGAGCAGTACTTC. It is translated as CTSSFKLSRETYEQYF.

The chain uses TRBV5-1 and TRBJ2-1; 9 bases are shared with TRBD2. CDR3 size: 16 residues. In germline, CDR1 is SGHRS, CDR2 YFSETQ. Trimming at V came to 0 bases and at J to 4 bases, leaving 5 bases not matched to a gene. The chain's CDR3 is CASSLEVAGAYNEQFF. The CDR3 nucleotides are TGCGCCAGCAGCTTGGAGGTAGCGGGAGCTTACAATGAGCAGTTCTTC.

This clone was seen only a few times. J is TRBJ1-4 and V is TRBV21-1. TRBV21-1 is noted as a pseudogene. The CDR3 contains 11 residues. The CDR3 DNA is TGTGCCAGCAGCGATGTCACTGATCTGTTTTTT. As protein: CASSDVTDLFF.

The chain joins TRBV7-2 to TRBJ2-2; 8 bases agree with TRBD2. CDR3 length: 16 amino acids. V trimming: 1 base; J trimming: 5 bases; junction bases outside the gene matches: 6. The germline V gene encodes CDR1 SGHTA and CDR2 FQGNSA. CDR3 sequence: CASSLGAGGGTGELFF. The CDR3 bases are TGTGCCAGCAGCTTAGGGGCGGGAGGTGGGACCGGGGAGCTGTTTTTT.

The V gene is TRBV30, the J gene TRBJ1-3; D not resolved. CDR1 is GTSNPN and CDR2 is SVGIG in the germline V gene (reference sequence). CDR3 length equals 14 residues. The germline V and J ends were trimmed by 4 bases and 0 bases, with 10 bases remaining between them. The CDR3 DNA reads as TGTGCCTGGAATGGGCGAGCCTCTGGAAACACCATATATTTT. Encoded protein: CAWNGRASGNTIYF.

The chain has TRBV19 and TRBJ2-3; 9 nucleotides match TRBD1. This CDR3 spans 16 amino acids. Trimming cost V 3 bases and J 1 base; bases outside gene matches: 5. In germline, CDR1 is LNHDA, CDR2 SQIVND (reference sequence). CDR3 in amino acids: CASSMGWTGGTDTQYF. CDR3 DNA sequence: TGTGCCAGTAGTATGGGGTGGACAGGGGGCACAGATACGCAGTATTTT.

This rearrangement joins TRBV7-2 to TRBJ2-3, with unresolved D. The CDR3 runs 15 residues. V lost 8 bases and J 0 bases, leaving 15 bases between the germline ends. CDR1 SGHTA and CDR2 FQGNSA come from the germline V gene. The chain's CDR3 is CASRQQLTSTDTQYF. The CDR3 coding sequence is TGTGCCAGCCGCCAACAGCTTACTAGCACAGATACGCAGTATTTT.